The T cell receptor beta chain described here comes from a study of shared clonotypes between healthy human individuals. Points from the study as a whole: Non-shared clonotypes showed lower generation probabilities than clonotypes common to all four donors. A handful of donors shared about 5% of their naive CD4 clonotypes.

Turning to this clone: No antigen is known for it.

Libraries were prepared by immunoSEQ multiplex PCR; TCRdb keeps only in-frame clonotypes and omits some of them. The sample holds over a million clones; approximately 96% are singletons and the top ten take approximately 1.1%. Deletions cut 1 base from V and 7 bases from J, with 16 bases between. This CDR3 has 15 residues. Looked up from germline, CDR1 is LGHNA and CDR2 is YSLEER. The V call is TRBV4-3, the J call TRBJ1-2; maybe TRBD1 (5 bases). This receptor was taken from a man aged 30 to 39 in good health. Sequencing was done on a sample of naive CD4+ T cells sorted from blood. Subset reported: CD45RA+ positively selected. The CDR3 protein is CASSQVGQGIGGYTF. In DNA, the CDR3 is TGCGCCAGCAGCCAAGTGGGGCAGGGCATCGGTGGCTACACCTTC.